Described below is a single T cell receptor (beta chain) sequence and its context. Its antigen is unidentified. Study results and limitations: In terms of TCR gene usage, tumor memory CD4+ T cells clustered together with blood and lymph node memory CD4+ cells, as well as with lymph node naive CD4+ cells. The larger cohort examined one V-J beta rearrangement, not whole repertoires. Tumor Tregs overlapped most with tumor, then blood, naive CD4+ cells.

After constant-region reverse-primer amplification, full-length variable regions underwent semi-nested PCR with Nested Universal Primer A. MiXCR, applied by TCRdb to the 5' RACE reads, yields one record per CDR3 protein. The table shows approximately 57,000 distinct CDR3 sequences, with roughly 20% occurring only once. The sorted Tregs were CD4+CD25+CD127-/low cells. The sequence derives from a female donor with breast cancer. The specimen sequenced was tumor-infiltrating Tregs sorted from the breast tumor.

Here the CDR3 DNA reads TGCGCCAGCAGCTTGGGGACCGTACAAAACACTGAAGCTTTCTTT. Protein: CASSLGTVQNTEAFF. This chain connects TRBV5-1 to TRBJ1-1; D unclear. CDR1 is SGHRS and CDR2 is YFSETQ in the germline V gene. CDR3 size: 15 residues. Between the trimmed V and J ends, which lost 0 bases and 2 bases, there was a span of 11 bases.